This TCR beta chain was obtained from a study of blood T cell repertoires in COVID-19. The CDR3 sequence is 16 residues long. CDR1 and CDR2 (germline): WSHSY, SAAADI. The V and J ends lost 7 bases and 0 bases, in that order; junction bases with no gene match: 8. Authors' processing steps: By means of reference gene primer amplification, nucleated cell counts were estimated. The protocol was immunoSEQ multiplex PCR, while the TCRdb copy is restricted to in-frame clones and leaves out a portion. Clone size and the V and J calls come from that table; the DNA yielded D and trimming. The top ten clones hold roughly 7% of a sample with about 240,000 clones, about 85% of them seen once.

Sequences were obtained from peripheral blood. This chain links TRBV10-2 with TRBJ2-4; TRBD2 matches at 8 bases. The TCR originated in a man between 60 and 70 years old who had recovered from COVID-19. The CDR3 spells CASTERELLAKNIQYF. The CDR3 DNA reads as TGCGCCAGCACCGAGCGGGAGCTTCTAGCCAAAAACATTCAGTACTTC.